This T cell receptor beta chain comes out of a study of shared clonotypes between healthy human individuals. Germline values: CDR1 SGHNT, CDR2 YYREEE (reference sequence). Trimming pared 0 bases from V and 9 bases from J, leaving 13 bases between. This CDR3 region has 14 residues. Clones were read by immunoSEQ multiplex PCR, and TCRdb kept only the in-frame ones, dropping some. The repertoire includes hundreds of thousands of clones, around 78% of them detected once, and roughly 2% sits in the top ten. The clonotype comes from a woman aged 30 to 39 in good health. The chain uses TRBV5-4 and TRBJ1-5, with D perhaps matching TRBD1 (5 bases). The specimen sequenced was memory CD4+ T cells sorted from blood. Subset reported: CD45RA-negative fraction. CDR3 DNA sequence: TGTGCCAGCAGCTTGGCGGGGGGTAAAGGGCCCCAGCATTTT. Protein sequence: CASSLAGGKGPQHF.